This T cell receptor beta chain emerged from a study of cytomegalovirus exposure and HLA in healthy donors. Use of 60 Vbeta and 13 Jbeta primers characterized the PCR. Original handling: As a later analysis found, there were about 80 million unique TCR beta chains, of which about 10 million were shared. The method was immunoSEQ multiplex PCR; TCRdb's version includes in-frame clones alone and lacks a portion of them. V, J and clone size are those of that table, while D and trimming were read from the DNA. The table lists around 150,000 clones, approximately 80% of them singletons, with 3% to 4.5% in the top ten. Study-wide findings and caveats: Some 150 TCR beta chains were listed as cytomegalovirus-associated. One variant, a missense change in DCLRE1C, was linked in a later analysis to TCR beta V- and J-gene trimming. In a later analysis, at a false discovery rate of 0.05, over 15,000 TCR beta sequences were associated with HLA alleles.

The CDR3 covers 13 residues. The germline V gene encodes CDR1 SQVTM and CDR2 ANQGSEA. Germline trimming cut 3 bases from V and 4 bases from J; bases unmatched to any gene: 3. Concerning this clone: Its antigen remains unidentified.

V usage is TRBV29-1 and J usage is TRBJ2-5; 9 positions match TRBD1. Sequenced sample: PBMCs. The clonotype was recovered from a man aged 25 to 45 in good health and CMV-seropositive. The CDR3 protein is CSVDMDRGETQYF. CDR3 nucleotide sequence: TGCAGCGTTGACATGGACAGGGGAGAGACCCAGTACTTC.